The 6 T cell receptor beta chains below all came from one sample that was sequenced in a study of human T cells and chemical hapten exposure. Total RNA was isolated from unfractionated whole blood. As the library was built, unique molecular identifiers were attached to individual cDNA molecules. TCRdb re-derived calls from the reads in MiXCR, one entry per CDR3 protein. The table records roughly 120,000 distinct CDR3 sequences, 8.5% to 9% of them present only once. Sequences were obtained from whole blood. These TCRs come from a human donor in good health. Some clones in this sample may be carry-over from other donors' samples.

This chain connects TRBV5-1 to TRBJ1-2; 7 bases fit TRBD1. CDR1 and CDR2 from the germline V gene are SGHRS and YFSETQ. V was clipped by 1 base and J by 7 bases; unmatched bases: 4. The CDR3 length is 13 residues. CDR3 sequence reads: CASSLRTGGGYTF. The CDR3 DNA sequence: TGCGCCAGCAGCTTGAGGACAGGAGGTGGCTACACCTTC.

This clonotype showed up just a few times. The chain employs TRBV5-1 and TRBJ1-1, with TRBD1 as a possible D gene (5 bases). The CDR3 covers 14 residues. Germline CDR1 is SGHRS and CDR2 is YFSETQ. V lost 0 bases and J 4 bases, leaving 10 bases between the germline ends. This chain's CDR3 is CASSLEGLTTEAFF. CDR3 nucleotides: TGCGCCAGCAGCTTGGAGGGACTGACCACTGAAGCTTTCTTT.

This clonotype was observed a few times. The gene calls are TRBV30 and TRBJ2-2, with 13 bases lining up with TRBD2. Trimming cost V 5 bases and J 7 bases; bases outside gene matches: 16. This CDR3 has 18 amino acids. The germline CDR1 and CDR2 sequences are GTSNPN and SVGIG (reference sequence). CDR3 protein: CAWLGLAGVLSEGGELFF. DNA of the CDR3: TGTGCCTGGTTAGGACTAGCGGGAGTTTTAAGCGAAGGCGGGGAGCTGTTTTTT.

This clonotype showed up just a few times. The chain has TRBV7-8 and TRBJ2-3, with D possibly being TRBD1 or TRBD2 (5 bases each). This CDR3 is 16 amino acids long. Germline V gives CDR1 SGHVS, CDR2 FQNEAQ. Trimming took 4 bases from V and 2 from J, leaving 16 bases between them. This CDR3 is CASSSPTGTDTDTQYF. In DNA, the CDR3 is TGTGCCAGCAGCTCCCCAACCGGGACGGACACAGATACGCAGTATTTT.

The table lists this clonotype with a few counts. CDR3 amino acids: CASRGQGNPEAFF. In DNA, the CDR3 is TGCGCCAGTAGGGGACAGGGAAACCCTGAAGCTTTCTTT. The chain is built from TRBV5-1 and TRBJ1-1, with TRBD1 matching 9 bases. The CDR3 covers 13 residues. The J segment lost 6 bases and the V segment lost 8 bases, leaving 8 bases of the junction unmatched. Per germline, CDR1 SGHRS and CDR2 YFSETQ.

This clonotype came up a few times. The chain uses TRBV7-8 and TRBJ2-7; 7 bases are shared with TRBD1. The CDR3 loop spans 14 amino acids. The J segment lost 3 bases and the V segment lost 3 bases, leaving 5 bases of the junction unmatched. The germline V gene has CDR1 SGHVS and CDR2 FQNEAQ. The CDR3 is CASSFGTENYEQYF. The CDR3 DNA is TGTGCCAGCAGCTTCGGGACAGAAAACTACGAGCAGTACTTC.